These T cell receptor beta chains were read from a single sample in a study of blood T cells in healthy people across ages. TCRdb recomputed calls from the 5' RACE reads with MiXCR, one row per CDR3 protein. The sample comprises 900,000 to 950,000 distinct CDR3 sequences, just under 30% of which are singletons, and roughly a tenth rests with the top ten. These data were also reused for a study on T cells of mothers and their children.

Sequenced input: blood. The source of these receptors is a woman in her forties in good health. The CDR3 runs from the conserved cysteine through the conserved F or W. The D gene is left open where the match is weak. Not every row has a clone size; where given, it reads once, few, many or a size class.

j_call clone_size v_call d_call cdr3_nt cdr3_aa
TRBJ2-7 many TRBV4-1 TRBD1 TGCGCCAGCAGCCAAGTCCAGACAGGGGTTTACGAGCAGTACTTC CASSQVQTGVYEQYF
TRBJ2-1 many TRBV7-7 TRBD2 TGTGCTAGCAGCTTACTAGATAGCGGGGGGTCCAATGAGCAGTTCTTC CASSLLDSGGSNEQFF
TRBJ2-3 few TRBV5-4 NA TGTGCCAGCAGCTCCCAGGGAGTGGTCACAGATACGCAGTATTTT CASSSQGVVTDTQYF
TRBJ2-7 many TRBV5-1 NA TGTGCCAGCTCACCTTCGGCAGGCTCCTACGAGCAGTACTTC CASSPSAGSYEQYF
TRBJ2-6 NA TRBV9 NA TGTGCCAGCAGCGTAGGCCCAGACTCTGGGGCCAACGTCCTGACTTTC CASSVGPDSGANVLTF
TRBJ1-2 NA TRBV27 NA TGTGCCAGCAGTAACGGGTACGATAGCTACACCTTC CASSNGYDSYTF
TRBJ2-7 NA TRBV18 NA TGTGCCAGCTCACCGGACAGAGCCGAGCAGTACTTC CASSPDRAEQYF
TRBJ2-7 NA TRBV11-2 TRBD1 TGTGCCAGCAGCTTAGCCGGACAGGCCCTTCGATACGAGCAGTACTTC CASSLAGQALRYEQYF
TRBJ2-5 NA TRBV20-1 TRBD2 TGCAGTGCTAGAGCTAGCGGGTCAGAGACCCAGTACTTC CSARASGSETQYF
TRBJ2-3 NA TRBV7-2 NA TGTGCCAGCAGCTTAGACGTGGCAAATACGCAGTATTTT CASSLDVANTQYF
TRBJ2-5 NA TRBV7-7 NA TGTGCTACCAGCATGGACAGCCCCGGCGAGACCCAGTACTTC CATSMDSPGETQYF
TRBJ1-1 few TRBV5-1 NA TGCGCCAGCAGCTCGGGACATCAGAACACTGAAGCTTTCTTT CASSSGHQNTEAFF
TRBJ2-7 NA TRBV7-2 NA TGTGCCAGCAGCCCGACGTCCCTGAGCTACGAGCAGTACTTC CASSPTSLSYEQYF